The rows below give T cell receptor beta chains drawn from one sample of a study of blood T cell repertoires in COVID-19. Using immunoSEQ multiplex PCR, the repertoire was profiled, and TCRdb retains in-frame clones only, with some absent. The sample has fewer than 200,000 clones; over 70% are singletons. Sequenced sample: peripheral blood. The source of these receptors is an older man with acute or convalescent COVID-19. CDR3s include the opening cysteine and the closing phenylalanine or tryptophan.

v_gene: TRBV19; CDR3aa: CASSIDPVGGGYTF
v_gene: TRBV10-2; CDR3aa: CASSDPGRVANSPLHF
v_gene: TRBV29-1; CDR3aa: CSVGSEMAQHF
v_gene: TRBV5-1; CDR3aa: CASSLGTEGQPQHF
v_gene: TRBV12-3/TRBV12-4; CDR3aa: CASRTSGEQFF
v_gene: TRBV6-4; CDR3aa: CASSRDSEETQYF
v_gene: TRBV4-1; CDR3aa: CASSQESPSGRASTGELFF
v_gene: TRBV28; CDR3aa: CASRSGTGELFF
v_gene: TRBV30; CDR3aa: CAWTNGRASYEQYF
v_gene: TRBV5-4; CDR3aa: CASSFRQGAREQYF
v_gene: TRBV5-1; CDR3aa: CASTLAGDAYNEQFF
v_gene: TRBV19; CDR3aa: CASSIEDRGYSNQPQHF
v_gene: TRBV18; CDR3aa: CASSPVGTGEKLFF
v_gene: TRBV11-1; CDR3aa: CASSRATRTDTQYF
v_gene: TRBV5-1; CDR3aa: CASSLIGGKNNEQFF
v_gene: TRBV28; CDR3aa: CASSFYQGAGAFF
v_gene: TRBV6-2/TRBV6-3; CDR3aa: CASSRGGSVETQYF
v_gene: TRBV28; CDR3aa: CASSNYEGAGPSSYEQYF
v_gene: TRBV6-2/TRBV6-3; CDR3aa: CASSYDRPSGNTIYF
v_gene: TRBV5-8; CDR3aa: CASSLAGTLTNEQFF
v_gene: TRBV7-9; CDR3aa: CASSDGVFARSSGNTIYF
v_gene: TRBV14; CDR3aa: CASSQGQSSHYEQYF
v_gene: TRBV10-3; CDR3aa: CAISEGGSSSYEQYF
v_gene: TRBV6-5; CDR3aa: CASRGPGDSGKQFF
v_gene: TRBV30; CDR3aa: CAWSVQRGTNQPQHF
v_gene: TRBV30; CDR3aa: CAWSERHEQYF
v_gene: TRBV6-5; CDR3aa: CASSYSSPADNSPLHF
v_gene: TRBV2; CDR3aa: CASTERGQGNSPLHF
v_gene: TRBV7-9; CDR3aa: CASSLDRFFGYTF
v_gene: TRBV11-3; CDR3aa: CASSFPGAGEQYF
v_gene: TRBV5-6; CDR3aa: CASSLGTGAYYEQYF
v_gene: TRBV5-4; CDR3aa: CASSFPGMNTEAFF
v_gene: TRBV7-8; CDR3aa: CASSLLPGDQPQHF
v_gene: TRBV7-9; CDR3aa: CASSLVGEGAAFF
v_gene: TRBV6-6; CDR3aa: CASWKGGLGNTIYF
v_gene: TRBV7-2; CDR3aa: CASSLAAGVGQETQYF
v_gene: TRBV11-2; CDR3aa: CASSLDPGSIANTEAFF
v_gene: TRBV5-1; CDR3aa: CASSSGLAGSAYEQYF
v_gene: TRBV9; CDR3aa: CASSVATGESGNTIYF
v_gene: TRBV19; CDR3aa: CASSEAFTGGVYGYTF
v_gene: TRBV27; CDR3aa: CASSLWVGRTEAFF
v_gene: TRBV6-1; CDR3aa: CASSEAPGLSNQPQHF
v_gene: TRBV10-3; CDR3aa: CAIRGLDGYTF